The clone carrying this TCR beta chain was picked up one time. The RNA, about 0.45 to 1 ug, was put through reverse transcription using random hexamers. Multiplex immunoSEQ PCR targeted 54 Vbeta and 13 Jbeta TCR beta segments. TCRdb re-called the immunoSEQ multiplex PCR reads through MiXCR, storing one row per CDR3 protein. The table has just over 300,000 distinct CDR3 sequences, under 95% seen once; the top ten hold 0.065%. Germline V gene sequence: CDR1 MGHDK, CDR2 SYGVNS. This CDR3 has 13 amino acids. Trimming took off 2 bases at V and 7 bases at J, with 11 bases between the two ends. This sample was taken from a study of CD8 T cells in Susac syndrome.

Sequencing used CD4+ T cells from PBMCs. The sequence was obtained from a human donor with multiple sclerosis. The chain has TRBV25-1 and TRBJ1-2; weak D call: TRBD1 (5 bases). For the CDR3, the DNA is TGTGCCAGCAGTGAAGCAGGGCGGGGTGGCTACACCTTC. Encoded protein: CASSEAGRGGYTF.